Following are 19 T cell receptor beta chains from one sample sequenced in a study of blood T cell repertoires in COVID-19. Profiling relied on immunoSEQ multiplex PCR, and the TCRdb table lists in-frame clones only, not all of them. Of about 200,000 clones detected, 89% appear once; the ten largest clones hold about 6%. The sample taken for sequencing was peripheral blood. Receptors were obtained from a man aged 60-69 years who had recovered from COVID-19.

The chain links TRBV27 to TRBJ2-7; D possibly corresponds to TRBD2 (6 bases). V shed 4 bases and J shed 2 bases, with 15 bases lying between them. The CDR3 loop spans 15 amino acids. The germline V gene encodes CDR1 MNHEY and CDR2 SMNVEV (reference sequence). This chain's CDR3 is CASSSPGTGTYEQYF. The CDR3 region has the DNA TGTGCCAGCAGTTCGCCGGGGACTGGAACCTACGAGCAGTACTTC.

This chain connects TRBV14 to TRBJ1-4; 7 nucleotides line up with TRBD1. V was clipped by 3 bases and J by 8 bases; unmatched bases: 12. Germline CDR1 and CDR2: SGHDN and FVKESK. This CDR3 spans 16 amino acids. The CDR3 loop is CASSQRLTGIGEKLFF. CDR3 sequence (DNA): TGTGCCAGCAGCCAGAGACTGACAGGGATCGGAGAAAAACTGTTTTTT.

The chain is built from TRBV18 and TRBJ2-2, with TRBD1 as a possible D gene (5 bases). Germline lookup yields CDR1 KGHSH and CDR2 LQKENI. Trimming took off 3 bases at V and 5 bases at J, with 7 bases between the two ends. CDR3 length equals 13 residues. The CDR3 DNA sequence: TGTGCCAGCTCACCGGGGCTGACCGGGGAGCTGTTTTTT. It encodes CASSPGLTGELFF.

Written as DNA, the CDR3 is TGTGCCAGCAGTGATCGGGGGAAGGGGGAGCAGTACTTC. It specifies CASSDRGKGEQYF. V usage is TRBV2 and J usage is TRBJ2-7, with a possible D match to TRBD2 (6 bases). Germline V gene sequence: CDR1 SNHLY, CDR2 FYNNEI. Trimming removed 3 bases at V and 7 bases at J, with 13 bases between. The CDR3 sequence is 13 residues long.

The CDR3, as DNA: TGTGCCAGCAGCTTTTCAGGACAGGCCAATCAGCCCCAGCATTTT. Its protein product is CASSFSGQANQPQHF. The chain uses TRBV7-2 and TRBJ1-5; 7 positions agree with TRBD1. Trimming removed 3 bases from V and 3 bases from J; junction bases left unmatched: 5. This CDR3 is built from 15 residues. Germline V gene sequence: CDR1 SGHTA, CDR2 FQGNSA.

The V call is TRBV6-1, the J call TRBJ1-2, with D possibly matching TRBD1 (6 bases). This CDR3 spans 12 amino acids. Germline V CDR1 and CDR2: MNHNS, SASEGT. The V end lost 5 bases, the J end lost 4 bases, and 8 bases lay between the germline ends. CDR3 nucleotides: TGTGCCAGCAGTCAGGGGCCCTATGGCTACACCTTC. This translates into CASSQGPYGYTF.

CDR3 in amino acids: CASSQEATGGTDTQYF. CDR3 coding DNA: TGCGCCAGCAGCCAAGAGGCGACAGGGGGTACAGATACGCAGTATTTT. The chain joins TRBV4-1 to TRBJ2-3; 9 bases align to TRBD1. The V and J ends lost 0 bases and 3 bases, in that order; junction bases with no gene match: 4. The CDR3 covers 16 residues. Germline assignment: CDR1 MGHRA and CDR2 YSYEKL.

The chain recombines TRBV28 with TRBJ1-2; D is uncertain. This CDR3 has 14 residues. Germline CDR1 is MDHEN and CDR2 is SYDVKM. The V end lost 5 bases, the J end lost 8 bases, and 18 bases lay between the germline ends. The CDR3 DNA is TGTGCCAGCAGTCGCGGTCCGGGTCTCTCGGGCTACACCTTC. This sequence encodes CASSRGPGLSGYTF.

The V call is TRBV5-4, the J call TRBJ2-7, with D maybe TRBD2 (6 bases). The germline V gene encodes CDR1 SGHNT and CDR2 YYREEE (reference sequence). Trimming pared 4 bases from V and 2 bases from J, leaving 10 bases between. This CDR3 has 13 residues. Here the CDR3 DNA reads TGTGCCAGCAGCACGGGGGAGACCTACGAGCAGTACTTC. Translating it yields CASSTGETYEQYF.

CDR3 protein: CASSRGQHTEAFF. The CDR3 nucleotides are TGCGCCTCCTCTAGGGGGCAGCACACTGAAGCTTTCTTT. The V and J genes are TRBV5-1 and TRBJ1-1; 7 bases are shared with TRBD1. The V gene end was trimmed by 10 bases and the J gene end by 3 bases; junction bases not matched to a gene: 9. Germline CDR1 SGHRS, CDR2 YFSETQ. The CDR3 consists of 13 residues. Full variable domain (remainder filled in from reference TRBV5-1 and TRBJ1-1): KAGVTQTPRYLIKTRGQQVTLSCSPISGHRSVSWYQQTPGQGLQFLFEYFSETQRNKGNFPGRFSGRQFSNSRSEMNVSTLELGDSALYLCASSRGQHTEAFFGQGTRLTVV.

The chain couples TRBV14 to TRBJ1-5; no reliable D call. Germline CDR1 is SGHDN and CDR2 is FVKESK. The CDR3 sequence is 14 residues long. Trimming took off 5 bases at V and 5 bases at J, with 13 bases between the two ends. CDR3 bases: TGTGCCAGCAGCTGGGCTTCAGTTTATCAGCCCCAGCATTTT. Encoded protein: CASSWASVYQPQHF.

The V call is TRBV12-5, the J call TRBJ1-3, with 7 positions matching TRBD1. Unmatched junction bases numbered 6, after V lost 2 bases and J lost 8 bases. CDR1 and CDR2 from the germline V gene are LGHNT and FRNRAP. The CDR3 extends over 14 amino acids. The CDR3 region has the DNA TGTGCTAGTGGTTTGCCGAATACAGGGGACACCATATATTTT. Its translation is CASGLPNTGDTIYF.

This CDR3 reads CASSQGTGELFF. In DNA, the CDR3 is TGTGCCAGCAGCCAAGGGACTGGGGAGCTGTTTTTT. The gene calls are TRBV3-1 (or the pseudogene TRBV3-2) and TRBJ2-2, with TRBD2 as a possible D gene (5 bases). The ends were cut back, 1 base at V and 8 bases at J, with 5 bases in the middle. Germline-derived CDR1 and CDR2 are LGHDT and YNNKEL (reference sequence). The CDR3 is made up of 12 amino acids.

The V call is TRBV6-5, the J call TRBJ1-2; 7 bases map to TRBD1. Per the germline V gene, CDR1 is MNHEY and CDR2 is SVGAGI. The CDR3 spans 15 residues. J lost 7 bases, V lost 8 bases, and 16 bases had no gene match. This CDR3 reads CASLVARQGATGYTF. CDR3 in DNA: TGTGCCAGCTTAGTGGCGAGACAGGGAGCGACTGGCTACACCTTC.

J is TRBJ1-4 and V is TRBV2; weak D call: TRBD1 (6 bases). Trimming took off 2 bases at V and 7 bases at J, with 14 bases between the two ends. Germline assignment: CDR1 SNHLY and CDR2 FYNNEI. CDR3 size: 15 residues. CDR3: CASSESGGRGEKLFF. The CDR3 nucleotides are TGTGCCAGCAGTGAATCCGGGGGGCGCGGTGAAAAACTGTTTTTT.

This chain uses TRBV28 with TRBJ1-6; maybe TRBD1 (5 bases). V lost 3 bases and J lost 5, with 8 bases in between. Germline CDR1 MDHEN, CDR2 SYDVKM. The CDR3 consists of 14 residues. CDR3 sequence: CASSFPGDNSPLHF. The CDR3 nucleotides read TGTGCCAGCAGTTTCCCGGGGGATAATTCACCCCTCCACTTT.

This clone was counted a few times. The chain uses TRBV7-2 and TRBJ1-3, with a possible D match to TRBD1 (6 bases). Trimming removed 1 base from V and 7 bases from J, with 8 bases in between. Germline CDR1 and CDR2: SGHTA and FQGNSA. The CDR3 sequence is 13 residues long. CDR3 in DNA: TGTGCCAGCAGCTTAGACAGGGATAACACCATATATTTT. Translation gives CASSLDRDNTIYF.

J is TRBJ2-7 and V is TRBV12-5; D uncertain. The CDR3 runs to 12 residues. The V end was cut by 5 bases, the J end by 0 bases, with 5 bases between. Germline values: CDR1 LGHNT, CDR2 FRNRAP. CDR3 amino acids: CASGLSSYEQYF. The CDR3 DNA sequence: TGTGCTAGTGGTCTGAGCTCCTACGAGCAGTACTTC.

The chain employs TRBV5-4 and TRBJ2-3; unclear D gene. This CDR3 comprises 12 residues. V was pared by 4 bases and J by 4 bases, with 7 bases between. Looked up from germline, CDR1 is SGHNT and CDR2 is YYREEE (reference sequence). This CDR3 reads CASSMTADTQYF. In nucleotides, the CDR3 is TGTGCCAGCAGCATGACTGCAGATACGCAGTATTTT.